This entry lists 18 T cell receptor beta chains sequenced from one sample in a study of T cells in Graves' hyperthyroidism and ophthalmopathy (dated by TCRdb to the late 2010s). Library preparation employed multiplex PCR. The data were produced on an Illumina HiSeq 2000. Amplification of TCR beta CDR3 regions was carried out from RNA transcripts. The first round of RT-PCR for the TCR CDR3 was performed with the HTBI primer set and the Qiagen OneStep RT-PCR kit. TCRdb took the public reads, trimmed them with fastp at Q25, ran MiXCR for clone calling and kept in-frame beta chains. CDR3 protein sequences are deduplicated, and each keeps its most common genes and DNA. This sample lists 300,000 to 400,000 distinct CDR3 sequences; 15% to 20% were detected once. About 49% of the sample is taken by the ten largest. The sequenced sample was blood. These receptors were obtained from a woman aged 50 to 65 with Graves' hyperthyroidism.

There are many counts of this clonotype. The rearrangement links TRBV3-1 to TRBJ2-7; D gene unclear. Trimming removed 1 base from V and 6 bases from J, with 4 bases in between. The CDR3 totals 11 residues. Germline V gives CDR1 LGHDT, CDR2 YNNKEL (reference sequence). The CDR3 DNA reads TGTGCCAGCAGCCAAGGCCCCGAGCAGTACTTC. This encodes CASSQGPEQYF.

There are many counts of this clonotype. The chain couples TRBV11-3 to TRBJ2-2, with D perhaps given as TRBD1 or TRBD2 (6 bases each). The CDR3 spans 16 residues. CDR1 is SGHNT and CDR2 is YENEEA in the germline V gene. Trimming removed 5 bases from V and 2 bases from J, with 15 bases in between. DNA of the CDR3: TGTGCCAGCAGCCCCCCCGGGGGCTTTAACACCGGGGAGCTGTTTTTT. Amino acids: CASSPPGGFNTGELFF.

J is TRBJ1-6 and V is TRBV30, with D maybe TRBD1 (5 bases). The germline V and J ends were trimmed by 7 bases and 9 bases, with 16 bases remaining between them. The CDR3 is 13 residues long. Germline V gene sequence: CDR1 GTSNPN, CDR2 SVGIG (reference sequence). The CDR3 nucleotides are TGTGCCTCGGCCGGGACGGGGGTTTCACCCCTCCACTTT. Its translation: CASAGTGVSPLHF.

This clonotype has a count of ten or more. This rearrangement joins TRBV5-1 to TRBJ2-1; D is uncertain. The germline V gene encodes CDR1 SGHRS and CDR2 YFSETQ. V dropped 4 bases and J dropped 7 bases, with 12 bases sitting between them. The CDR3 contains 13 residues. CDR3: CASSTGANNEQFF. The CDR3 coding sequence is TGCGCCAGCAGCACCGGCGCAAATAATGAGCAGTTCTTC. The entire variable domain, with the rest obtained from reference TRBV5-1 and TRBJ2-1, is as follows: KAGVTQTPRYLIKTRGQQVTLSCSPISGHRSVSWYQQTPGQGLQFLFEYFSETQRNKGNFPGRFSGRQFSNSRSEMNVSTLELGDSALYLCASSTGANNEQFFGPGTRLTVL.

This clonotype appeared many times. The CDR3 DNA reads TGTGCCAGCAGTACTCTCCGGGACAGAGCTCGAGCCAATTCACCCCTCCACTTT. Its protein is CASSTLRDRARANSPLHF. The rearrangement links TRBV28 to TRBJ1-6, with 7 bases fitting TRBD1. Per the germline V gene, CDR1 is MDHEN and CDR2 is SYDVKM. The CDR3 consists of 18 residues. J lost 7 bases, V lost 5 bases, and 17 bases had no gene match.

This clonotype has at least ten counts. This chain links TRBV7-3 with TRBJ2-1, with 12 positions matching TRBD2. The CDR3 length is 15 residues. Germline values: CDR1 SGHTA, CDR2 FQGTGA. With V trimmed by 5 bases and J by 7 bases, 6 bases remained unmatched. CDR3: CASSLTSGSENEQFF. Written as DNA, the CDR3 is TGTGCCAGCAGCCTGACTAGCGGGAGTGAAAATGAGCAGTTCTTC.

J is TRBJ2-3 and V is TRBV5-1, with D perhaps TRBD1 or TRBD2 (5 bases each). Trimming shortened V by 4 bases and J by 4 bases, and 13 bases separated the two germline ends. CDR1 is SGHRS, CDR2 YFSETQ, per germline. The CDR3 contains 14 residues. The chain's CDR3 is CASSPPGRADTQYF. In nucleotides, the CDR3 is TGCGCCAGCAGCCCTCCAGGGAGAGCAGATACGCAGTATTTT.

Of note for this clonotype: One base away lies a much larger clone, so this may be a sequencing read error. The chain uses TRBV20-1 and TRBJ2-1; no reliable D call. The CDR3 length is 11 residues. The germline V gene has CDR1 DFQATT and CDR2 SNEGSKA (reference sequence). V dropped 5 bases and J dropped 7 bases, with 9 bases sitting between them. This CDR3 is CSAYANNEQFF. The DNA of the CDR3 is TGCAGTGCTTACGCCAATAATGAGCAGTTCTTC.

This chain links TRBV7-9 with TRBJ2-1, with D perhaps matching TRBD1 (7 bases). The ends were cut back, 4 bases at V and 10 bases at J, with 14 bases in the middle. CDR1 is SEHNR, CDR2 FQNEAQ, per germline (reference sequence). The CDR3 has 13 residues. In DNA form, the CDR3 reads TGTGCCAGCAGCTACGGGCAGGGGGGCGAGCAGTTCTTC. Protein: CASSYGQGGEQFF.

V gene TRBV12-3 or TRBV12-4 combines with J gene TRBJ1-1, with D perhaps matching TRBD1 (5 bases). Trimming shortened V by 4 bases and J by 6 bases, and 15 bases separated the two germline ends. The CDR3 is made up of 14 amino acids. CDR3 sequence (DNA): TGTGCCAGCAGTTACCTTGACAGCATGCCTGAAGCTTTCTTT. It codes for CASSYLDSMPEAFF.

The chain couples TRBV7-8 to TRBJ1-4; 8 bases align to TRBD1. Germline CDR1 and CDR2: SGHVS and FQNEAQ. The V segment lost 3 bases and the J segment 4 bases; nucleotides outside the gene matches: 4. The CDR3 has 15 amino acids. CDR3 region: CASSLTGAFNEKLFF. Here the CDR3 DNA reads TGTGCCAGCAGCTTGACAGGGGCCTTTAATGAAAAACTGTTTTTT. The full variable domain, completed using reference TRBV7-8 and TRBJ1-4, is GAGVSQSPRYKVAKRGQDVALRCDPISGHVSLFWYQQALGQGPEFLTYFQNEAQLDKSGLPSDRFFAERPEGSVSTLKIQRTQQEDSAVYLCASSLTGAFNEKLFFGSGTQLSVL.

The chain employs TRBV12-3 or TRBV12-4 and TRBJ2-4; D assignment may be TRBD1 or TRBD2 (5 bases each). CDR3 length: 14 amino acids. V lost 7 bases, J lost 4 bases, and 14 bases lay in between. CDR3 DNA sequence: TGTGCCAGCACCCCGGGACGGACAAAAAACATTCAGTACTTC. It yields the protein CASTPGRTKNIQYF.

This chain joins TRBV6-5 and TRBJ1-2, with a possible D match to TRBD1 (5 bases). Germline values: CDR1 MNHEY, CDR2 SVGAGI. V shed 2 bases and J shed 5 bases, with 27 bases lying between them. CDR3 length: 19 amino acids. The CDR3 here is CASSYGGDRGPRVSYGYTF. The CDR3 nucleotides are TGTGCCAGCAGTTACGGGGGTGATCGAGGCCCGCGCGTTTCATATGGCTACACCTTC.

This chain connects TRBV4-2 to TRBJ1-2; perhaps TRBD1 as D (5 bases). CDR3 length: 17 amino acids. The V and J ends lost 0 bases and 5 bases respectively, with 19 bases between them. In germline, CDR1 is LGHNA, CDR2 YNFKEQ. Here the CDR3 DNA reads TGTGCCAGCAGCCAAGAATTCGTAGGGACTCCTGAGTATGGCTACACCTTC. It yields the protein CASSQEFVGTPEYGYTF.

This clonotype was seen only a few times. The chain is built from TRBV14 and TRBJ1-2, with D possibly TRBD1 on 5 matching bases. V was trimmed by 3 bases and J by 4 bases, leaving 9 bases between them. Germline CDR1 is SGHDN and CDR2 is FVKESK. The CDR3 contains 13 residues. DNA of the CDR3: TGTGCCAGCAGCCAGCGGGGCTTCTATGGCTACACCTTC. It specifies CASSQRGFYGYTF. The whole variable domain, filled in from reference TRBV14 and TRBJ1-2, reads EAGVTQFPSHSVIEKGQTVTLRCDPISGHDNLYWYRRVMGKEIKFLLHFVKESKQDESGMPNNRFLAERTGGTYSTLKVQPAELEDSGVYFCASSQRGFYGYTFGSGTRLTVV.

This clonotype was seen a handful of times. CDR3 in amino acids: CASSLSNDRTDTQYF. CDR3 in DNA: TGTGCCAGCAGCTTAAGTAACGACCGCACAGATACGCAGTATTTT. The chain is built from TRBV7-8 and TRBJ2-3, with D unresolved. Trimming stripped 2 bases from V and 1 base from J, with 10 bases between. The CDR3 totals 15 residues. The V gene's germline CDR1 is SGHVS and CDR2 FQNEAQ.

For this clonotype: A much larger clone sits a single nucleotide away, making a read error possible. This chain uses TRBV6-2 or TRBV6-3 with TRBJ2-7; the D is unclear. V lost 2 bases to trimming and J lost 2 bases, with 10 bases between them. The CDR3 spans 14 residues. The V gene's germline CDR1 is MNHEY and CDR2 SVGEGT. The CDR3: CASSYVGAPYEQYF. The CDR3 DNA reads TGTGCCAGCAGTTACGTGGGTGCCCCCTACGAGCAGTACTTC.

This clonotype rates as medium-sized. The chain has TRBV12-3 or TRBV12-4 and TRBJ2-3; 7 bases match TRBD1. This CDR3 has 15 amino acids. The V gene end was trimmed by 6 bases and the J gene end by 6 bases; junction bases not matched to a gene: 12. CDR3 sequence reads: CASRLTGSVGDTQYF. The CDR3 DNA is TGTGCCAGCAGGCTGACAGGGAGTGTTGGGGATACGCAGTATTTT.